This T cell receptor (beta chain) was obtained from a study of beta chain features in type 1 diabetes. Overall study context: Examined across all samples were about 99,000,000 sorted cells. Study observations and caveats: Among all four CD4+ subsets, Type 1 diabetes patients had TCRB CDR3s that were moderately but significantly shorter. It was possible that PCR favored shorter templates, equally so in patients and controls.

The sample holds a few counts of this clone. Its antigen remains unknown. V lost 2 bases to trimming and J lost 4 bases, with 10 bases between them. The germline V gene encodes CDR1 SGHAT and CDR2 FQNNGV. There are 14 residues in the CDR3. Expressed TCRB transcripts got sequenced, as all isolated RNA was reverse transcribed. Only in-frame clones appear in the TCRdb table, and some are missing; sequencing was by immunoSEQ multiplex PCR. The sample yields 300,000 or so clones, roughly 13% seen once. This clonotype originated in a woman under 30 with type 1 diabetes. The chain has TRBV11-2 and TRBJ2-3, with a possible D match to TRBD2 (6 bases). What was sequenced was naive CD4+ T cells from blood. CDR3 loop: CASSLRERADTQYF. CDR3 DNA: TGTGCCAGCAGCTTACGGGAGAGGGCAGATACGCAGTATTTT.